This T cell receptor (beta chain) was captured in a study of blood T cell repertoires in COVID-19. At the level of the study: Both acute and convalescent COVID-19 samples were obtained from the United States, Italy and Spain.

J was trimmed by 1 base and V by 10 bases; bases with no gene match: 5. Per germline, CDR1 SGHKS and CDR2 YYEKEE (reference sequence). The CDR3 is 13 amino acids. Here immunoSEQ multiplex PCR was the method, and the copy in TCRdb shows in-frame clones only, minus some. This sample yields 150,000 to 180,000 clones, of which roughly 89% are seen a single time; roughly 0.54% belongs to the top ten. The chain joins TRBV5-5 to TRBJ2-3, with 8 bases lining up with TRBD2. The sequenced material came from peripheral blood. The sequence derives from a middle-aged man with acute or convalescent COVID-19. The CDR3 reads CAGGRGGTDTQYF. The CDR3 bases are TGTGCCGGAGGGCGGGGGGGCACAGATACGCAGTATTTT.